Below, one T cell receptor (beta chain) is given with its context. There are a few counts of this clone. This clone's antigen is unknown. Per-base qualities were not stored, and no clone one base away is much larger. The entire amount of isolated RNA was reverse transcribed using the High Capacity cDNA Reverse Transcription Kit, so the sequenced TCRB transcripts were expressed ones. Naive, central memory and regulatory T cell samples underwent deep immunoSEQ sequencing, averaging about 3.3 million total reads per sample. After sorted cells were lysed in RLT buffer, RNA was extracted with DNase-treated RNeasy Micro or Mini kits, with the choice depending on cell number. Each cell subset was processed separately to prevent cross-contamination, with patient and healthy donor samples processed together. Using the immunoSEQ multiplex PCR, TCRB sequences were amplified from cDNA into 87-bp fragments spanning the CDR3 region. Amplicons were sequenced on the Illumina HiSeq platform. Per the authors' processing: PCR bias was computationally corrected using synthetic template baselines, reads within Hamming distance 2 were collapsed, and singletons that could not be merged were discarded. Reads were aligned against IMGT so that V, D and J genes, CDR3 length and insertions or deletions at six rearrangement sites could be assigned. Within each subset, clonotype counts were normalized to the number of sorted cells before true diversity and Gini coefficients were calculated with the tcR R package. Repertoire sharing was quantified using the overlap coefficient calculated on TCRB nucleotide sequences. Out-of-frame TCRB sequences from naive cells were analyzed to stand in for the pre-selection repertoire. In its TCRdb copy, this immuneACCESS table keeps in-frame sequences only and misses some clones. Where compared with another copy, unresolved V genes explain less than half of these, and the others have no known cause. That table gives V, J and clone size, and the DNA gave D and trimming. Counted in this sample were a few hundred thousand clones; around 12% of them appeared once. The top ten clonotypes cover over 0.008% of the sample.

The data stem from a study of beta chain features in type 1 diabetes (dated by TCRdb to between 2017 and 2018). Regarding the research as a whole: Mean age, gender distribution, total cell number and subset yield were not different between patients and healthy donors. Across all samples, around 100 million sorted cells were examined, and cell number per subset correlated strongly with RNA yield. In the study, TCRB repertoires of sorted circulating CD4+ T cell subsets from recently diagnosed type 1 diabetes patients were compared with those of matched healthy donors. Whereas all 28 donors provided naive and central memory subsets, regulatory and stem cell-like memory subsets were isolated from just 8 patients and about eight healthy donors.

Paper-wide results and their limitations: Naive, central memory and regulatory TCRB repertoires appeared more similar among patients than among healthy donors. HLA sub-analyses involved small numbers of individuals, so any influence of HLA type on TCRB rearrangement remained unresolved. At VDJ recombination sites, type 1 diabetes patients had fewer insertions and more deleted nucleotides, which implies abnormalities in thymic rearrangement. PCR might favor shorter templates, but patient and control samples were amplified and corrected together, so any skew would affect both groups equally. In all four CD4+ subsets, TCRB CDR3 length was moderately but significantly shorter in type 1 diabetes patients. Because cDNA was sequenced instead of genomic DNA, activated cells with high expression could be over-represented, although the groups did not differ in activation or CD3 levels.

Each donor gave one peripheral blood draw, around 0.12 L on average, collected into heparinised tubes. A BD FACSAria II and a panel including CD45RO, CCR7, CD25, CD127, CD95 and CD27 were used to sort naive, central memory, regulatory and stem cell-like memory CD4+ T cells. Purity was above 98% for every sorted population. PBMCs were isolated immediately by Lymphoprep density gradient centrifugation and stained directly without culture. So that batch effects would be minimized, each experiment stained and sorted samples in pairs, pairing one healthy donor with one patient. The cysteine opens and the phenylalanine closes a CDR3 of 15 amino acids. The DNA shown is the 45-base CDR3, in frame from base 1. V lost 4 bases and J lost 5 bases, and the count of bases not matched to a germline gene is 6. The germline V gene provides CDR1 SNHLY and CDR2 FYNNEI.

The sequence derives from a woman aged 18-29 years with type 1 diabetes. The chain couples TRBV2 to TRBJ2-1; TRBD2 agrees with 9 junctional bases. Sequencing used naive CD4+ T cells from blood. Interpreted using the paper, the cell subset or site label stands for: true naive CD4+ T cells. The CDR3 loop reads CASSAERGAHNEQFF. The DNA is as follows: TGTGCCAGCAGTGCGGAGCGGGGGGCACACAATGAGCAGTTCTTC. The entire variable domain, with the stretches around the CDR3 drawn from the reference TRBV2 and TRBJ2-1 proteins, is EPEVTQTPSHQVTQMGQEVILRCVPISNHLYFYWYRQILGQKVEFLVSFYNNEISEKSEIFDDQFSVERPDGSNFTLKIRSTKLEDSAMYFCASSAERGAHNEQFFGPGTRLTVL.